The entry below gives a single T cell receptor beta chain sequence along with its context. The antigen remains undetermined. Trimming stripped 4 bases from V and 0 bases from J, with 10 bases between. This CDR3 region has 15 residues. Germline CDR1 SNHLY, CDR2 FYNNEI. This entry belongs to a study of cytomegalovirus exposure and HLA in healthy donors. Overall study results and limits: V- and J-gene trimming of TCR beta was linked (in a later analysis) to a missense DCLRE1C variant.

Both 60 Vbeta primers and 13 Jbeta primers went into the PCR. Produced via immunoSEQ multiplex PCR; TCRdb's table is partial and in-frame only. The table has approximately 120,000 clones, 60% to 85% seen once. The chain uses TRBV2 and TRBJ1-5; no firm D call. This receptor was taken from a female donor in good health and CMV-seronegative. Sequencing was carried out using PBMCs. CDR3 region: CASSVEGDSNQPQHF. Here the CDR3 DNA reads TGTGCCAGCAGTGTCGAGGGAGATAGCAATCAGCCCCAGCATTTT.